This T cell receptor beta chain is drawn from a study of PD-L1 blockade in urothelial cancer. On the study more broadly: Blood drawn 3 weeks (second dose) and 6 weeks after treatment start was analyzed.

This CDR3 has 15 residues. Germline V gives CDR1 MNHNS, CDR2 SASEGT. Trimming stripped 10 bases from V and 5 bases from J, with 20 bases between. Stated time point: pretreatment peripheral blood. The patients' disease, urothelial carcinoma, was locally advanced or metastatic. Assay: immunoSEQ multiplex PCR; the TCRdb copy retains only in-frame clones and omits some. The sample lists roughly 100,000 clones, more than 80% seen once, with 0.85% to 1% in the top ten. This chain joins TRBV6-1 and TRBJ2-2; the D gene is possibly TRBD1 (6 bases). The receptor comes from a woman aged 80 or older with urothelial cancer. The sample in question was PBMCs, obtained around atezolizumab (anti-PD-L1) treatment. The CDR3 is CATPQGGISTGELFF. For the CDR3, the DNA is TGTGCCACCCCGCAAGGGGGAATTAGTACCGGGGAGCTGTTTTTT.